The 11 T cell receptor beta chains in this list originate from one sample, sequenced in a study of follicular helper T cells after annual influenza vaccination. The time point here: 2014-2015 season, 7 days after vaccination. Only in-frame clones appear in the TCRdb table, and some are missing; sequencing was by immunoSEQ multiplex PCR. This sample has about 9,800 clones, with 83% found just once. Source: CXCR5- memory CD4+ T cells sorted from blood, taken 7 days after influenza vaccination. The receptors originated from an adult who received the influenza vaccine.

This clone was seen a handful of times. In DNA, the CDR3 is TGTGCCAGCTCACCCGGACGGAATAACTATGGCTACACCTTC. It encodes CASSPGRNNYGYTF. The chain uses TRBV18 and TRBJ1-2; D is ambiguous. Germline assignment: CDR1 KGHSH and CDR2 LQKENI. The ends were cut back, 3 bases at V and 1 base at J, with 9 bases in the middle. The CDR3 sequence is 14 residues long.

This clone appeared a few times. The rearrangement links TRBV28 to TRBJ1-3; no firm D call. CDR1 is MDHEN and CDR2 is SYDVKM in the germline V gene. CDR3 length: 14 residues. V lost 1 base and J 2 bases, leaving 6 bases between the germline ends. CDR3: CASSLYRPGNTIYF. CDR3 coding DNA: TGTGCCAGCAGTTTATACAGACCTGGAAACACCATATATTTT. The whole variable domain, filled in from reference TRBV28 and TRBJ1-3, reads DVKVTQSSRYLVKRTGEKVFLECVQDMDHENMFWYRQDPGLGLRLIYFSYDVKMKEKGDIPEGYSVSREKKERFSLILESASTNQTSMYLCASSLYRPGNTIYFGEGSWLTVV.

This chain joins TRBV6-5 and TRBJ1-5, with D perhaps matching TRBD1 (5 bases). V lost 6 bases and J lost 8, with 14 bases in between. There are 13 residues in the CDR3. The V gene's germline CDR1 is MNHEY and CDR2 SVGAGI. The CDR3 DNA reads as TGTGCCAGCAGGGACACCTTCTTGAAGCCCCAGCATTTT. Translating it yields CASRDTFLKPQHF.

The J gene is TRBJ2-5, the V gene TRBV6-5; D is perhaps TRBD1 (5 bases). CDR1 and CDR2 from the germline V gene are MNHEY and SVGAGI. Trimming stripped 0 bases from V and 1 base from J, with 12 bases between. The CDR3 consists of 16 residues. This CDR3 reads CASSYSIGALQETQYF. The DNA for the CDR3 is TGTGCCAGCAGTTACTCGATTGGGGCACTCCAAGAGACCCAGTACTTC.

This chain links TRBV6-1 with TRBJ2-7; TRBD1 matches at 7 bases. V was clipped by 2 bases and J by 2 bases; unmatched bases: 21. In germline, CDR1 is MNHNS, CDR2 SASEGT. The CDR3 sequence is 20 residues long. For the CDR3, the DNA is TGTGCCAGCAGTGAAATAAGTGGCAGGGGGTCGAGCTTTCCCACCTACGAGCAGTACTTC. Amino acid sequence: CASSEISGRGSSFPTYEQYF.

This clone was observed a few times. V gene TRBV4-2 combines with J gene TRBJ1-2; perhaps TRBD1 as D (5 bases). Trimming took 1 base from V and 3 from J, leaving 6 bases between them. CDR1 is LGHNA and CDR2 is YNFKEQ in the germline V gene. This CDR3 has 13 residues. The chain's CDR3 is CASSQAGDYGYTF. CDR3 DNA: TGTGCCAGCAGCCAAGCGGGGGACTATGGCTACACCTTC.

The gene calls are TRBV21-1 and TRBJ1-5; the table's D call, TRBD1, has no DNA check behind it. TRBV21-1 is a pseudogene locus. There are 15 residues in the CDR3. The CDR3 DNA reads TGTGCCAGCAGCAAAGCGCAAGGGGTTAGGCAGCCCCAGCATTTT. This codes for CASSKAQGVRQPQHF.

The rearrangement joins TRBV7-2 to TRBJ2-5; 7 nucleotides agree with TRBD1. CDR1 is SGHTA and CDR2 is FQGNSA in the germline V gene. Germline trimming cut 5 bases from V and 5 bases from J; bases unmatched to any gene: 8. This CDR3 is built from 14 residues. The CDR3 coding sequence is TGTGCCAGCAGCAGGACAGGTCACCCCGAGACCCAGTACTTC. This encodes CASSRTGHPETQYF.

There are a few counts of this clone. V is TRBV5-1 and J is TRBJ2-3; possible D gene TRBD2, 5 bases. The ends were cut back, 1 base at V and 2 bases at J, with 8 bases in the middle. Germline CDR1 SGHRS, CDR2 YFSETQ. The CDR3 has 14 amino acids. The CDR3 region has the DNA TGCGCCAGCAGCTTGTCCGGGGTCACAGATACGCAGTATTTT. Residues: CASSLSGVTDTQYF.

The chain has TRBV5-6 and TRBJ2-1; 8 bases align to TRBD2. Germline assignment: CDR1 SGHDT and CDR2 YYEEEE. The CDR3 runs 16 residues. Trimming cost V 4 bases and J 4 bases; bases outside gene matches: 10. CDR3 nucleotide sequence: TGTGCCAGCAGCCCCGCGGGGGGTAGCGGGTACAATGAGCAGTTCTTC. It translates to CASSPAGGSGYNEQFF.

This clone has only a few counts. J is TRBJ1-4 and V is TRBV15, with 10 bases lining up with TRBD1. The CDR3 length is 16 residues. Germline V gene sequence: CDR1 LNHNV, CDR2 YYDKDF (reference sequence). Trimming cost V 2 bases and J 5 bases; bases outside gene matches: 5. CDR3 in DNA: TGTGCCACCAGCAGAAGACAGGGGGCGAGAAATGAAAAACTGTTTTTT. This sequence encodes CATSRRQGARNEKLFF.